This T cell receptor beta chain was captured in a study of regulatory T cells in long-lasting Graves disease. This sample's time point: newly diagnosed GD, antithyroid drugs for less than 3 months. Isolated PBMC RNA provided the starting material for the TCR library. General observations from the study: Newly diagnosed Graves' patients had higher TCR diversity than persistent ones.

Through Arm-PCR of CDR3 regions and iRepertoire HTBI primers, TCR beta libraries were built. TCRdb re-derived calls from the multiplex PCR reads in MiXCR, one entry per CDR3 protein. The data show around 450,000 distinct CDR3 sequences, approximately 15% seen once. This clonotype showed up just a few times. Its antigen is still unknown. V gave up 1 base and J gave up 1 base, with 10 bases separating them. This CDR3 region has 15 residues. The germline V gene has CDR1 SGHVS and CDR2 FNYEAQ. These data were also reused for a study on T cells in Graves' hyperthyroidism and ophthalmopathy. Per that paper: In the first-round RT-PCR of the TCR CDR3, the HTBI primer set was used.

The chain combines TRBV7-6 with TRBJ1-1; D uncertain. The receptor's source is a woman aged 40-49 years with Graves disease. The sample was peripheral blood mononuclear cells (PBMCs), taken at new diagnosis, from a patient treated with antithyroid drugs. CDR3 sequence: CASSLVSGKNTEAFF. The CDR3, as DNA: TGTGCCAGCAGCTTAGTAAGCGGAAAGAACACTGAAGCTTTCTTT.